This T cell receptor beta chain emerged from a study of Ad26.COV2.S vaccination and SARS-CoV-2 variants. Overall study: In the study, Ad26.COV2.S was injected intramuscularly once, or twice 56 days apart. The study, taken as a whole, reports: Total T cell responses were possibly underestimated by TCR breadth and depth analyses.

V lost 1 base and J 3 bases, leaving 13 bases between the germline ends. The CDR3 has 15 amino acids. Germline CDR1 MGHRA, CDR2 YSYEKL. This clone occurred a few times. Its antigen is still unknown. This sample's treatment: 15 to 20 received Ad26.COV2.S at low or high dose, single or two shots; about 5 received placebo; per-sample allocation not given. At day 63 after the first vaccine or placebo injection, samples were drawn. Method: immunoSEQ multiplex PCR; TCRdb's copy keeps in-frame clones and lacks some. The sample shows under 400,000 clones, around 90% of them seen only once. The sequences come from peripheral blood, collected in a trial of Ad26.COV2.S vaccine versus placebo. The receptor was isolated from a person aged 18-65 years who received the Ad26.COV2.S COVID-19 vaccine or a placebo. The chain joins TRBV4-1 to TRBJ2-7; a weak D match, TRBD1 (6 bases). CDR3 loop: CASSQVGTNLYEQYF. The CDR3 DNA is TGCGCCAGCAGCCAAGTTGGGACAAATCTCTACGAGCAGTACTTC.